This T cell receptor (beta chain) emerged from a study of beta chain features in type 1 diabetes. The study's findings and limits: Type 1 diabetes patients had fewer VDJ junction insertions and more deletions. It was not settled here whether HLA type affects TCRB rearrangement. Type 1 diabetes patients had TCRB CDR3s that were shorter (moderately but significantly so) in all four CD4+ subsets.

The sequenced template was cDNA made from the entire isolated RNA. Sequencing of naive, central memory and regulatory T cell samples gave an average of roughly 3.5 million reads. Clones were sequenced by immunoSEQ multiplex PCR, and TCRdb holds only the in-frame ones, with some missing. Among about 650,000 clones listed, around 12% were seen once. Trimming took off 5 bases at V and 1 base at J, with 8 bases between the two ends. CDR1 and CDR2 from the germline V gene are LNHDA and SQIVND (reference sequence). The CDR3 length is 13 residues. A remark on this clone: Its matching antigen is unknown.

The authors sorted CD4+ naive, central memory, regulatory and stem cell-like memory cells via CD45RO/CCR7/CD25/CD127/CD95/CD27. The source of this sequence is a man aged 25-40 years with type 1 diabetes. Input material: naive CD4+ T cells from blood. This chain uses TRBV19 with TRBJ1-1; D not resolved. The CDR3 is CASSPLENTEAFF. The CDR3 bases are TGTGCCAGTAGTCCCCTCGAGAACACTGAAGCTTTCTTT.